Listed here are 5 T cell receptor beta chains from one sample, sequenced in a study of blood T cell repertoires in COVID-19. Libraries were prepared by immunoSEQ multiplex PCR; TCRdb keeps only in-frame clonotypes and omits some of them. The sample lists 250,000 to 300,000 clones; roughly 90% were seen once. Sequencing was performed on peripheral blood. The origin of the receptors is a young woman with COVID-19, enrolled during active disease.

V and J are TRBV5-6 and TRBJ2-3; D is undetermined. Looked up from germline, CDR1 is SGHDT and CDR2 is YYEEEE. The CDR3 runs to 14 residues. The V and J ends lost 4 bases and 5 bases respectively, with 14 bases between them. The CDR3 here is CASSTVLQLDTQYF. The DNA for the CDR3 is TGTGCCAGCAGCACGGTCCTACAGCTAGATACGCAGTATTTT.

The chain uses TRBV5-4 and TRBJ2-5; 9 bases are shared with TRBD2. Germline loops: CDR1 SGHNT, CDR2 YYREEE (reference sequence). This CDR3 region has 16 residues. V lost 0 bases and J lost 2; bases outside the gene matches: 5. CDR3 DNA sequence: TGTGCCAGCAGCTTGGAATGGGGACTAGCACAAGAGACCCAGTACTTC. Residues: CASSLEWGLAQETQYF.

The genes are TRBV14 and TRBJ1-2; 11 positions agree with TRBD1. CDR3 length: 15 residues. Trimming took 0 bases from V and 7 from J; bases not matched to a gene: 4. The germline V gene encodes CDR1 SGHDN and CDR2 FVKESK. CDR3 in DNA: TGTGCCAGCAGCCAAGATCGCGGGACAGGGGGTGGCTACACCTTC. Its translation is CASSQDRGTGGGYTF. The full variable domain, rest sourced from reference TRBV14 and TRBJ1-2, is EAGVTQFPSHSVIEKGQTVTLRCDPISGHDNLYWYRRVMGKEIKFLLHFVKESKQDESGMPNNRFLAERTGGTYSTLKVQPAELEDSGVYFCASSQDRGTGGGYTFGSGTRLTVV.

This clone was seen a single time. CDR3 residues: CASSRQGLNSPLHF. The CDR3 bases are TGTGCCAGCAGTCGACAGGGCCTTAATTCACCCCTCCACTTT. This chain joins TRBV2 and TRBJ1-6; TRBD1 matches 7 bases. Trimming at V came to 5 bases and at J to 6 bases, leaving 4 bases not matched to a gene. CDR3 size: 14 residues. The germline gives CDR1 SNHLY, CDR2 FYNNEI.

For this clone: Other DNA sequences from this sample encode an identical CDR3 as well. The chain couples TRBV18 to TRBJ1-1, with TRBD1 as a possible D gene (6 bases). The CDR3 has 14 amino acids. With 3 bases removed from V and 1 base from J, the gap between germline ends came to 9 bases. Germline CDR1 KGHSH, CDR2 LQKENI. This CDR3 reads CASSPPTGNTEAFF. CDR3 nucleotides: TGTGCCAGCTCACCCCCGACAGGGAACACTGAAGCTTTCTTT. Complete variable domain (other parts from reference TRBV18 and TRBJ1-1): NAGVMQNPRHLVRRRGQEARLRCSPMKGHSHVYWYRQLPEEGLKFMVYLQKENIIDESGMPKERFSAEFPKEGPSILRIQQVVRGDSAAYFCASSPPTGNTEAFFGQGTRLTVV.